This TCR beta chain was found in a study of blood T cell repertoires in COVID-19 (dated by TCRdb to the early 2020s). General notes on the study: Samples from collaborators originated in the United States, Italy and Spain and spanned both the acute and convalescent phases of COVID-19. The prospective study material was composed of cDNA or gDNA derived from T cells, B-cell-depleted T cells, or PBMCs. Subjects who had been exposed to COVID-19, were actively infected with it, or had recovered from it provided the deeply sampled blood TCRbeta repertoires that made up the dataset. A freely available public database, intended as a resource for researchers studying the immune response to SARS-CoV-2, is where the repertoires were released. Samples came from the ongoing ImmuneRACE study (first 160 participants) plus 1,254 subjects from 6 global collaborators. The sample metadata nearly always contained a de-identified subject ID, COVID-19 status, age in years and sex. Where available, HLA class I and class II types were taken from metadata supplied by the sample provider and were not determined by assay-based typing.

TCRbeta CDR3 regions were amplified from genomic DNA using the immunoSEQ Assay, a bias-controlled multiplex PCR. On the authors' methods: The number of nucleated cells in each sample was estimated by amplification of reference gene primers within the assay. Sequence reads were collapsed and filtered to measure the absolute abundance of every unique TCRbeta CDR3 rearrangement. For each sample, productive Simpson clonality was calculated as the square root of Simpson's diversity index across productive rearrangements. Not all clones reach the TCRdb copy of this immuneACCESS table, which keeps in-frame sequences only. Checked studies attribute under half of the gap to unresolved V genes and leave the rest unexplained. V and J calls and clone size are given by that table; D and trimming were obtained from the DNA. The sample table shows around 140,000 clones, and roughly 90% are seen once. Roughly 1% of the sample is held by the ten biggest clonotypes.

This clone was counted between two and nine times. The target of this receptor is not known. The record has no base qualities; no much larger clone is one base away. The collaborating institutions used their own protocols to collect whole blood in K2EDTA tubes. For TCRbeta analysis, collaborators shipped samples as frozen whole blood, isolated PBMCs, or DNA extracted from either of those sample types. Overall results and qualifications from the work: Clinical and demographic metadata were provided uncurated, with the amount varying by source and participant.

Sequenced sample: peripheral blood. The source of this sequence is a woman aged 50 to 65 with acute or convalescent COVID-19.

The DNA sequence is given as TGTGCCTGGTGGCGAGACAGGGGGCCCAGGATCTATGGCTACACCTTC. This yields the protein CAWWRDRGPRIYGYTF. This chain is built from TRBV30 and TRBJ1-2; 10 of the junction bases match TRBD1. Based on the germline V gene (reference sequence), the CDR1 and CDR2 sequences are GTSNPN and SVGIG. The CDR3 measures 16 amino acids from cysteine to phenylalanine. The CDR3 DNA has 48 bases and is translated from base 1. V lost 5 bases and J lost 4 bases, and the count of bases not matched to a germline gene is 13.